A selection of T cell receptor beta chains follows, all from one sample in a study of blood T cells in healthy people across ages. From the 5' RACE reads, TCRdb called clonotypes with MiXCR, one entry per CDR3 protein. The top ten clones hold around 37% of a sample with hundreds of thousands of distinct CDR3 sequences, 58% of them seen once. The sequenced material came from blood. The receptors come from a man in his sixties in good health. CDR3s include the opening cysteine and the closing phenylalanine or tryptophan. D genes are given only for firm matches. Size tells how often a clone was seen (once, few, many) or the class of an expanded clone, and some rows leave it out.

J gene: TRBJ1-2; V gene: TRBV29-1; D gene: TRBD1; clone size: NA; CDR3 DNA: TGCAGCGTTGCACAGGGGAAGGACTATGGCTACACCTTC; CDR3 protein: CSVAQGKDYGYTF
J gene: TRBJ2-7; V gene: TRBV7-8; D gene: NA; clone size: NA; CDR3 DNA: TGTGCCAGCAGCCGACAGACAGGTACCTACGAGCAGTACTTC; CDR3 protein: CASSRQTGTYEQYF
J gene: TRBJ1-5; V gene: TRBV3-1; D gene: NA; clone size: NA; CDR3 DNA: TGTGCCAGCAGCCAACGGGGGGGACCCCGGCCCCAGCATTTT; CDR3 protein: CASSQRGGPRPQHF
J gene: TRBJ2-5; V gene: TRBV5-1; D gene: NA; clone size: NA; CDR3 DNA: TGCGCCAGCAGCGCCACGACTAGTCCGGAGACCCAGTACTTC; CDR3 protein: CASSATTSPETQYF
J gene: TRBJ1-1; V gene: TRBV6-1; D gene: NA; clone size: NA; CDR3 DNA: TGTGCCAGCGAGGGGGGACACACTGAAGCTTTCTTT; CDR3 protein: CASEGGHTEAFF
J gene: TRBJ1-4; V gene: TRBV9; D gene: NA; clone size: NA; CDR3 DNA: TGTGCCAGCAGCGTAAGCTGGGGTGGACGTGAAAAACTGTTTTTT; CDR3 protein: CASSVSWGGREKLFF
J gene: TRBJ2-1; V gene: TRBV24-1; D gene: NA; clone size: NA; CDR3 DNA: TGTGCCACCAGTACCGCGAGGGACGGACTGTTCTTC; CDR3 protein: CATSTARDGLFF
J gene: TRBJ2-3; V gene: TRBV12-5; D gene: NA; clone size: few; CDR3 DNA: TGTGCTAGTGGTTTGGACAGCCTAGACGGTACGCAGTATTTT; CDR3 protein: CASGLDSLDGTQYF
J gene: TRBJ1-2; V gene: TRBV6-5; D gene: NA; clone size: NA; CDR3 DNA: TGTGCCAGCACCTCACACAGGGCTCCAGCTAACTATGGCTACACCTTC; CDR3 protein: CASTSHRAPANYGYTF
J gene: TRBJ2-7; V gene: TRBV20-1; D gene: NA; clone size: NA; CDR3 DNA: TGCAGTGCTACGACTAGCGAGCAGTACTTC; CDR3 protein: CSATTSEQYF
J gene: TRBJ1-1; V gene: TRBV7-2; D gene: TRBD1; clone size: NA; CDR3 DNA: TGTGCCAGCAGCTCTGGACAGGGGACCACTGAAGCTTTCTTT; CDR3 protein: CASSSGQGTTEAFF
J gene: TRBJ1-2; V gene: TRBV20-1; D gene: NA; clone size: few; CDR3 DNA: TGCAGTGCTAGTTACAGGGTGGTGGGTGGCTACACCTTC; CDR3 protein: CSASYRVVGGYTF
J gene: TRBJ2-3; V gene: TRBV3-1; D gene: NA; clone size: NA; CDR3 DNA: TGTGCCAGCAGCCAAGATGGGGATGCAGATACGCAGTATTTT; CDR3 protein: CASSQDGDADTQYF
J gene: TRBJ1-1; V gene: TRBV20-1; D gene: NA; clone size: NA; CDR3 DNA: TGCAGTGCTAGAGATAGGGGGTGGAACACTGAAGCTTTCTTT; CDR3 protein: CSARDRGWNTEAFF
J gene: TRBJ2-1; V gene: TRBV4-2; D gene: NA; clone size: NA; CDR3 DNA: TGTGCCAGCAGCCAAGTCGGGAGTGAGCAGTTCTTC; CDR3 protein: CASSQVGSEQFF
J gene: TRBJ2-1; V gene: TRBV25-1; D gene: TRBD2; clone size: once; CDR3 DNA: TGTGCCAGCAGTGCTGGACTAGCGGGGCACAAGAATGAGCAGTTCTTC; CDR3 protein: CASSAGLAGHKNEQFF
J gene: TRBJ2-3; V gene: TRBV5-1; D gene: NA; clone size: NA; CDR3 DNA: TGCGCCAGCAGCTTCCAGGGGGGCAGCACAGATACGCAGTATTTT; CDR3 protein: CASSFQGGSTDTQYF
J gene: TRBJ2-7; V gene: TRBV5-6; D gene: NA; clone size: NA; CDR3 DNA: TGTGCCAGCAGCCCCGAGGCCGAGCAGTACTTC; CDR3 protein: CASSPEAEQYF
J gene: TRBJ1-2; V gene: TRBV9; D gene: TRBD1; clone size: NA; CDR3 DNA: TGTGCCAGCAGCGTAGAGACAGGGGGAGGCTATGGCTACACCTTC; CDR3 protein: CASSVETGGGYGYTF
J gene: TRBJ2-5; V gene: TRBV6-1; D gene: TRBD1; clone size: NA; CDR3 DNA: TGTGCCAGCAGCCCAATCGGGACAGGGCCCTTCCAAGAGACCCAGTACTTC; CDR3 protein: CASSPIGTGPFQETQYF
J gene: TRBJ2-6; V gene: TRBV2; D gene: NA; clone size: few; CDR3 DNA: TGTGCCAGCAGTGACGGCGGCTCGAGGGCCAACGTCCTGACTTTC; CDR3 protein: CASSDGGSRANVLTF
J gene: TRBJ1-1; V gene: TRBV20-1; D gene: NA; clone size: NA; CDR3 DNA: TGCAGTGCTAGGTCCAACCTAGGGATTAATGAAGCTTTCTTT; CDR3 protein: CSARSNLGINEAFF
J gene: TRBJ1-4; V gene: TRBV4-2; D gene: NA; clone size: NA; CDR3 DNA: TGTGCCAGCAGCCAAGATGGGGAGGGAGACGAAAAACTGTTTTTT; CDR3 protein: CASSQDGEGDEKLFF
J gene: TRBJ2-1; V gene: TRBV7-8; D gene: NA; clone size: once; CDR3 DNA: TGTGCCAGCAGCCAAGGTCGAGCGGGCAACAATGAGCAGTTCTTC; CDR3 protein: CASSQGRAGNNEQFF
J gene: TRBJ2-3; V gene: TRBV10-3; D gene: NA; clone size: NA; CDR3 DNA: TGTGCCATCAGCCGGGCGGGGACAGATACGCAGTATTTT; CDR3 protein: CAISRAGTDTQYF
J gene: TRBJ1-2; V gene: TRBV2; D gene: NA; clone size: NA; CDR3 DNA: TGTGCCAGCAGTGAAGTTCCCCTGGGAAAATATGGCTACACCTTC; CDR3 protein: CASSEVPLGKYGYTF
J gene: TRBJ1-1; V gene: TRBV20-1; D gene: NA; clone size: NA; CDR3 DNA: TGCAGTGCTAGAGATTTGGGCTTGAACACTGAAGCTTTCTTT; CDR3 protein: CSARDLGLNTEAFF
J gene: TRBJ1-2; V gene: TRBV6-1; D gene: NA; clone size: few; CDR3 DNA: TGTGCCAGCAGTGAAATTTACCAGGGGAACTATGGCTACACCTTC; CDR3 protein: CASSEIYQGNYGYTF
J gene: TRBJ2-4; V gene: TRBV20-1; D gene: NA; clone size: few; CDR3 DNA: TGCAGCACTCAAAGGGGGGAGCACATTCAGTACTTC; CDR3 protein: CSTQRGEHIQYF
J gene: TRBJ1-2; V gene: TRBV6-5; D gene: NA; clone size: NA; CDR3 DNA: TGTGCCAGCAGTGCGCCAGGGATTCGTGGCTACACCTTC; CDR3 protein: CASSAPGIRGYTF
J gene: TRBJ2-7; V gene: TRBV7-2; D gene: NA; clone size: NA; CDR3 DNA: TGTGCCAGCAGCTTCGTGAACGAGCAGTACTTC; CDR3 protein: CASSFVNEQYF
J gene: TRBJ1-4; V gene: TRBV6-5; D gene: NA; clone size: few; CDR3 DNA: TGTGCCAGCAGTTATTCCGGACAGACGAATGAAAAACTGTTTTTT; CDR3 protein: CASSYSGQTNEKLFF
J gene: TRBJ2-5; V gene: TRBV7-2; D gene: TRBD2; clone size: NA; CDR3 DNA: TGTGCCAGCAGCCCCGGGAGGGGTCTGGAGACCCAGTACTTC; CDR3 protein: CASSPGRGLETQYF
J gene: TRBJ2-5; V gene: TRBV5-1; D gene: NA; clone size: NA; CDR3 DNA: TGCGCCAGCAGCGAGACAGATAAAGAGACCCAGTACTTC; CDR3 protein: CASSETDKETQYF
J gene: TRBJ2-1; V gene: TRBV20-1; D gene: NA; clone size: NA; CDR3 DNA: TGCAGCGCGATGCCACTTACGAGCAATGAGCAGTTCTTC; CDR3 protein: CSAMPLTSNEQFF
J gene: TRBJ2-3; V gene: TRBV5-1; D gene: TRBD2; clone size: NA; CDR3 DNA: TGCGCCAGCAGCTTGGCCGGGGGGGCCTCCAGCACAGATACGCAGTATTTT; CDR3 protein: CASSLAGGASSTDTQYF
J gene: TRBJ2-1; V gene: TRBV10-1; D gene: NA; clone size: NA; CDR3 DNA: TGCGCCAGCAGTGAGGGCGGGGTGGGTAGGAATGAGCAGTTCTTC; CDR3 protein: CASSEGGVGRNEQFF
J gene: TRBJ1-5; V gene: TRBV9; D gene: NA; clone size: NA; CDR3 DNA: TGTGCCAGCAGCGTAGGCCCAGGGGACAATCAGCCCCAGCATTTT; CDR3 protein: CASSVGPGDNQPQHF
J gene: TRBJ2-7; V gene: TRBV28; D gene: NA; clone size: NA; CDR3 DNA: TGTGCCAGCAGGCGCCGGGTAGGGACCGCCTACGAGCAGTACTTC; CDR3 protein: CASRRRVGTAYEQYF
J gene: TRBJ1-5; V gene: TRBV6-5; D gene: NA; clone size: once; CDR3 DNA: TGTGCCGCCGGCGCATATAGCAATCAGCCCCAGCATTTT; CDR3 protein: CAAGAYSNQPQHF
J gene: TRBJ2-5; V gene: TRBV11-2; D gene: TRBD1; clone size: few; CDR3 DNA: TGTGCCAGCAGCTTAGACCGACAGGGGTGGGAGACCCAGTACTTC; CDR3 protein: CASSLDRQGWETQYF
J gene: TRBJ2-1; V gene: TRBV5-1; D gene: TRBD1; clone size: NA; CDR3 DNA: TGCGCCAGCAGCTTTGGGACAGGGTCAGTTAGTGAGCAGTTCTTC; CDR3 protein: CASSFGTGSVSEQFF
J gene: TRBJ2-7; V gene: TRBV7-9; D gene: NA; clone size: few; CDR3 DNA: TGTGCCAGCAGCTTAGAGGCAGGGGCCCCCGGGGAGCAGTACTTC; CDR3 protein: CASSLEAGAPGEQYF
J gene: TRBJ1-1; V gene: TRBV4-1; D gene: NA; clone size: NA; CDR3 DNA: TGCGCCAGCAGCCAGGAACCCGGAGGGGAACTGAACACTGAAGCTTTCTTT; CDR3 protein: CASSQEPGGELNTEAFF
J gene: TRBJ2-6; V gene: TRBV5-8; D gene: TRBD1; clone size: once; CDR3 DNA: TGTGCCAGCAGCCCTTTCGGGGGACAGGGCTCTGGGGCCAACGTCCTGACTTTC; CDR3 protein: CASSPFGGQGSGANVLTF
J gene: TRBJ2-5; V gene: TRBV5-1; D gene: TRBD1; clone size: NA; CDR3 DNA: TGCGCCAGCAGCTTGGATGACAGGGGGTACCAAGAGACCCAGTACTTC; CDR3 protein: CASSLDDRGYQETQYF
J gene: TRBJ2-2; V gene: TRBV28; D gene: NA; clone size: NA; CDR3 DNA: TGTGCCAGCAGTTTAGGATTCGGCGGTCACACCGGGGAGCTGTTTTTT; CDR3 protein: CASSLGFGGHTGELFF
J gene: TRBJ1-5; V gene: TRBV20-1; D gene: NA; clone size: NA; CDR3 DNA: TGCAGTGCTAGTACAGGGTATAGCAATCAGCCCCAGCATTTT; CDR3 protein: CSASTGYSNQPQHF
J gene: TRBJ2-3; V gene: TRBV7-2; D gene: TRBD2; clone size: NA; CDR3 DNA: TGTGCCTACGAAGGGACCGCGGGGGGCACAGATACGCAGTATTTT; CDR3 protein: CAYEGTAGGTDTQYF
J gene: TRBJ2-3; V gene: TRBV9; D gene: NA; clone size: once; CDR3 DNA: TGTGCCAGCAGCGCCAAGGACCGCCTGGCCGGAGGATCCTGGAGAAGCACAGATACGCAGTATTTT; CDR3 protein: CASSAKDRLAGGSWRSTDTQYF
J gene: TRBJ2-7; V gene: TRBV24-1; D gene: NA; clone size: NA; CDR3 DNA: TGTGCCCTCGTCGGGGGTGGCCAGTACTTC; CDR3 protein: CALVGGGQYF
J gene: TRBJ2-1; V gene: TRBV4-1; D gene: TRBD2; clone size: NA; CDR3 DNA: TGCGCCAGCAGCCAAGATTGGGGACTAGGGAATGAGCAGTTCTTC; CDR3 protein: CASSQDWGLGNEQFF
J gene: TRBJ2-3; V gene: TRBV6-2/TRBV6-3; D gene: TRBD1; clone size: NA; CDR3 DNA: TGTGCCAGCCTTACACCCCGAGGGACAGGCTGGGCAGATACGCAGTATTTT; CDR3 protein: CASLTPRGTGWADTQYF
J gene: TRBJ2-4; V gene: TRBV27; D gene: NA; clone size: NA; CDR3 DNA: TGTGCCAGCAGTTTAACAGGGTTCCTCAAAAACATTCAGTACTTC; CDR3 protein: CASSLTGFLKNIQYF
J gene: TRBJ2-5; V gene: TRBV11-2; D gene: TRBD2; clone size: NA; CDR3 DNA: TGTGCCAGCAGCTTCACTAGCGGGGGCTCCATGGAGACCCAGTACTTC; CDR3 protein: CASSFTSGGSMETQYF
J gene: TRBJ2-3; V gene: TRBV7-2; D gene: TRBD1; clone size: NA; CDR3 DNA: TGTGCCAGCAGCTTACAAAACAGGGGGCAAGATACGCAGTATTTT; CDR3 protein: CASSLQNRGQDTQYF
J gene: TRBJ2-4; V gene: TRBV28; D gene: TRBD1; clone size: NA; CDR3 DNA: TGTGCCAGCAGTGCGGGGACAGGGGCCAAAAACATTCAGTACTTC; CDR3 protein: CASSAGTGAKNIQYF
J gene: TRBJ1-1; V gene: TRBV3-1; D gene: NA; clone size: few; CDR3 DNA: TGTGCCAGCAGCCAACGGGGAGGGTCTGAAGCTTTCTTT; CDR3 protein: CASSQRGGSEAFF
J gene: TRBJ2-7; V gene: TRBV6-5; D gene: TRBD1; clone size: NA; CDR3 DNA: TGTGCCAGCAGTTACCGGGACAGGGATCCATGGCAATCCTACGAGCAGTACTTC; CDR3 protein: CASSYRDRDPWQSYEQYF
J gene: TRBJ1-2; V gene: TRBV7-9; D gene: NA; clone size: NA; CDR3 DNA: TGTGCCAGCAGCTTAGGTGGACCCTTGTTCTATGGCTACACCTTC; CDR3 protein: CASSLGGPLFYGYTF